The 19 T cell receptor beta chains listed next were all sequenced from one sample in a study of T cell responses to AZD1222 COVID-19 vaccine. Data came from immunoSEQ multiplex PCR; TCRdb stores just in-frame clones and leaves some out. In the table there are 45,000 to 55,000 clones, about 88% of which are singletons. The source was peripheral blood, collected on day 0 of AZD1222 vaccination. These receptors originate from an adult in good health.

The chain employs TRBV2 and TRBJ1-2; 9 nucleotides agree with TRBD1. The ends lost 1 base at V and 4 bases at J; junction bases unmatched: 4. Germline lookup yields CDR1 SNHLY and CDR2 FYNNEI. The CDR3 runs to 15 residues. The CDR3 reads CASSEDHRGPYGYTF. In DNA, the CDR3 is TGTGCCAGCAGTGAAGATCACAGGGGGCCCTATGGCTACACCTTC. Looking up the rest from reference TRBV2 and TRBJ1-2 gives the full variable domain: EPEVTQTPSHQVTQMGQEVILRCVPISNHLYFYWYRQILGQKVEFLVSFYNNEISEKSEIFDDQFSVERPDGSNFTLKIRSTKLEDSAMYFCASSEDHRGPYGYTFGSGTRLTVV.

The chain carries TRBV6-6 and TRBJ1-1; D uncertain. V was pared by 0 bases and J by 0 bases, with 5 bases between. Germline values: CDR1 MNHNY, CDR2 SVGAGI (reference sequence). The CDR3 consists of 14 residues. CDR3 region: CASSYSLVNTEAFF. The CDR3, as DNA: TGTGCCAGCAGTTACTCGTTAGTGAACACTGAAGCTTTCTTT.

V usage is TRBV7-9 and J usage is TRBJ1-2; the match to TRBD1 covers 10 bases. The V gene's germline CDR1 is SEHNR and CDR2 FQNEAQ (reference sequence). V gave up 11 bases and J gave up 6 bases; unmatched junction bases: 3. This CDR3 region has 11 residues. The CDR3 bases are TGTGCCGGGGGGACAGGGGATGGCTACACCTTC. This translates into CAGGTGDGYTF.

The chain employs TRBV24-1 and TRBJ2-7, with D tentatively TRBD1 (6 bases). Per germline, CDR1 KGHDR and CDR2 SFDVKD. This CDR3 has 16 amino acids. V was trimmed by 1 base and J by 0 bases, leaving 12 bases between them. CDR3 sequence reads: CATSDFSGVDSYEQYF. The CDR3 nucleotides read TGTGCCACCAGTGATTTTTCAGGGGTGGACTCCTACGAGCAGTACTTC.

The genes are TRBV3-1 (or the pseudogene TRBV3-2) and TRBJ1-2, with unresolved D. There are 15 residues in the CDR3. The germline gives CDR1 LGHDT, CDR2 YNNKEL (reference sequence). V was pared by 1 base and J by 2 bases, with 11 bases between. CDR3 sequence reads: CASSQVPGSNYGYTF. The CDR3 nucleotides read TGTGCCAGCAGCCAAGTGCCGGGCAGCAACTATGGCTACACCTTC.

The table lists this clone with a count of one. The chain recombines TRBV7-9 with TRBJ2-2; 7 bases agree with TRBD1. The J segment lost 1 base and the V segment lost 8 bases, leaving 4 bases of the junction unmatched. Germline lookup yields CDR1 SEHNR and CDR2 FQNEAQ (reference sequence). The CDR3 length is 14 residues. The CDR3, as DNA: TGTGCCAGCCGAGACAGGGTGAACACCGGGGAGCTGTTTTTT. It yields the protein CASRDRVNTGELFF.

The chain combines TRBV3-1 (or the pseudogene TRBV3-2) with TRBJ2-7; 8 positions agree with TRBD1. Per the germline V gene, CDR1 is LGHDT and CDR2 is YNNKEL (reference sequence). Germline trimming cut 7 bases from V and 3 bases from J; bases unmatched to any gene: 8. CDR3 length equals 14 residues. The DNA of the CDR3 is TGTGCCAGCACCTTTGGACAGGGTAACTACGAGCAGTACTTC. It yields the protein CASTFGQGNYEQYF.

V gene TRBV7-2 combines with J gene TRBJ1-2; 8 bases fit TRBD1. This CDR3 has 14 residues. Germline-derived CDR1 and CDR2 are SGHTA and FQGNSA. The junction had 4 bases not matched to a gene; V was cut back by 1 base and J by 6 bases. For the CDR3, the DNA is TGTGCCAGCAGCTTAGATGCCAGGGGGCATGGCTACACCTTC. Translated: CASSLDARGHGYTF. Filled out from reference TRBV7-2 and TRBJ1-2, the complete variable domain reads GAGVSQSPSNKVTEKGKDVELRCDPISGHTALYWYRQSLGQGLEFLIYFQGNSAPDKSGLPSDRFSAERTGGSVSTLTIQRTQQEDSAVYLCASSLDARGHGYTFGSGTRLTVV.

CDR3 in amino acids: CASSPGALRNTEAFF. In DNA, the CDR3 is TGTGCCAGCAGTCCGGGGGCTCTTAGGAACACTGAAGCTTTCTTT. This chain connects TRBV27 to TRBJ1-1; tentative D call: TRBD1 (6 bases). Germline CDR1 MNHEY, CDR2 SMNVEV (reference sequence). V was clipped by 5 bases and J by 1 base, with 14 bases between them. This CDR3 has 15 amino acids.

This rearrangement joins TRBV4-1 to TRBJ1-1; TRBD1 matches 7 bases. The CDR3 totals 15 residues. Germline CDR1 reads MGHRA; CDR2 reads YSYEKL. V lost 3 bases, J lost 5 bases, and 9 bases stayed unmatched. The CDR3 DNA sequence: TGCGCCAGCAGCCAGGGGACAGCGCGACGGACTGAAGCTTTCTTT. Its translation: CASSQGTARRTEAFF.

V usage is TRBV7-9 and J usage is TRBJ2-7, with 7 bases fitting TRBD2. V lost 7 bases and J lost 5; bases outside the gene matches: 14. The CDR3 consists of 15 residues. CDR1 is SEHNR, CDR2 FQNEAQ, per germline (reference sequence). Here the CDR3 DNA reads TGTGCCAGCACCTCCCAGGTAGCGGGTTACCACGAGCAGTACTTC. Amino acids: CASTSQVAGYHEQYF.

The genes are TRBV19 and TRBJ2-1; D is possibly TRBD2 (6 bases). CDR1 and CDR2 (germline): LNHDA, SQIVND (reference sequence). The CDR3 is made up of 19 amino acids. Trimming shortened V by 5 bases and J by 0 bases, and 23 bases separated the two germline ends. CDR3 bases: TGTGCCAGTAGTCCGACATTCGGAGGGGCAGAGAACTCCTACAATGAGCAGTTCTTC. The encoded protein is CASSPTFGGAENSYNEQFF. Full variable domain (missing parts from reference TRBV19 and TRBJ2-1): DGGITQSPKYLFRKEGQNVTLSCEQNLNHDAMYWYRQDPGQGLRLIYYSQIVNDFQKGDIAEGYSVSREKKESFPLTVTSAQKNPTAFYLCASSPTFGGAENSYNEQFFGPGTRLTVL.

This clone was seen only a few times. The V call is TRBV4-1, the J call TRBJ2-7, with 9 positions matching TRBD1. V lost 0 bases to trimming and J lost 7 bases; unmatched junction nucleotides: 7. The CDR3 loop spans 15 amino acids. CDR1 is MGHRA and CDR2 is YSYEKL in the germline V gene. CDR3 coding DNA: TGCGCCAGCAGCCAAGAAACAGGGGGCTTCTATGAGCAGTACTTC. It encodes CASSQETGGFYEQYF.

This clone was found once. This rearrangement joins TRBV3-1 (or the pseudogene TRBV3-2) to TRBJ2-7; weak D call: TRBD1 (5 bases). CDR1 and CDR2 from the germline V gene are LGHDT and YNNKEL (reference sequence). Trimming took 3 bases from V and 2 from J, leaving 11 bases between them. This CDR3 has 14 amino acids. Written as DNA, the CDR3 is TGTGCCAGCAGCCACATGACAGACCCCTACGAGCAGTACTTC. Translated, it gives CASSHMTDPYEQYF.

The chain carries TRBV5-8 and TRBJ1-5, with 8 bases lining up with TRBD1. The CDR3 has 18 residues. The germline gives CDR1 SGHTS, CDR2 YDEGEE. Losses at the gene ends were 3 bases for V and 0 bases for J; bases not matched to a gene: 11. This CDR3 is CASSSPGTGIYSNQPQHF. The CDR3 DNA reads TGTGCCAGCAGCTCCCCCGGGACAGGTATCTATAGCAATCAGCCCCAGCATTTT.

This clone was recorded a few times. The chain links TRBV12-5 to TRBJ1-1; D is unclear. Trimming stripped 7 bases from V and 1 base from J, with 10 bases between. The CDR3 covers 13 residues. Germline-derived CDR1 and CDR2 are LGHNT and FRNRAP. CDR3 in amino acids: CASVERGNTEAFF. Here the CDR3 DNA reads TGTGCTAGTGTCGAGCGCGGGAACACTGAAGCTTTCTTT.

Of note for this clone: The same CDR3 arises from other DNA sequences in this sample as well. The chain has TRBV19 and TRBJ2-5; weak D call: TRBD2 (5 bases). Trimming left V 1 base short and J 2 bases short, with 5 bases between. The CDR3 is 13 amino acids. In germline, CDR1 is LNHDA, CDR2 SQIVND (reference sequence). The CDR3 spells CASSIAGQETQYF. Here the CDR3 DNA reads TGTGCCAGTAGTATAGCGGGACAAGAGACCCAGTACTTC.

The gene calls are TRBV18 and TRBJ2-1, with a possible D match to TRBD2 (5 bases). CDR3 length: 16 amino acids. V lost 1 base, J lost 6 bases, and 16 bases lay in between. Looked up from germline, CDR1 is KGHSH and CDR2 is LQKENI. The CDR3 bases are TGTGCCAGCTCACCACAGCGGATCATATTGGTCAATGAGCAGTTCTTC. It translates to CASSPQRIILVNEQFF.

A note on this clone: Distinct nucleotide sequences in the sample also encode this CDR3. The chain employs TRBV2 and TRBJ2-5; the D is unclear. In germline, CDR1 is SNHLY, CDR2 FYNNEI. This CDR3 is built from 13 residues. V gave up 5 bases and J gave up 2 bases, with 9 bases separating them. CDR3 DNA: TGTGCCAGCAGTAATTCCGGTCAAGAGACCCAGTACTTC. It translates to CASSNSGQETQYF.